This T cell receptor beta chain stems from a study of blood T cell repertoires in COVID-19. The overall study: Samples came from the United States, Italy and Spain, spanning acute and convalescent COVID-19. From T cells, B-cell-depleted T cells, or PBMCs came the material, which was cDNA or gDNA.

This CDR3 contains 14 residues. CDR1 is LGHNA, CDR2 YNFKEQ, per germline. The germline V and J ends were trimmed by 0 bases and 9 bases, with 9 bases remaining between them. Seattle's enrolled individuals joined amid active infection and were then monitored longitudinally. As processed by the authors: Estimates of nucleated cell counts were drawn from the amplification of reference gene primers. TCRdb keeps only in-frame clones here, not all; method: immunoSEQ multiplex PCR. V and J calls and clone size are given by that table; D and trimming were obtained from the DNA. The profile shows about 300,000 clones, roughly nine tenths of them singletons.

The sequencing sample was made of peripheral blood. This clonotype was sampled from a woman in her thirties with COVID-19, enrolled during active disease. The chain has TRBV4-2 and TRBJ1-6; D perhaps matches TRBD1 (5 bases). In nucleotides, the CDR3 is TGTGCCAGCAGCCAAGAACCGGGGGTTTCACCCCTCCACTTT. Protein sequence: CASSQEPGVSPLHF.